Listed here is a single T cell receptor (beta chain). This sample is part of a study of blood T cell repertoires in COVID-19. Study background: Researchers got acute and convalescent COVID-19 samples from the United States, Italy and Spain.

As originally analysed: Estimated nucleated cell counts came from reference gene primer amplification. Sequencing used immunoSEQ multiplex PCR; TCRdb keeps in-frame clones, though not all of them. That table gives V, J and clone size, and the DNA gave D and trimming. Among about 260,000 clones, 70% to 90% were seen once, and the ten largest hold about 4.5%. CDR1 SNHLY and CDR2 FYNNEI come from the germline V gene. V dropped 1 base and J dropped 14 bases, with 17 bases sitting between them. The CDR3 length is 13 residues. This rearrangement joins TRBV2 to TRBJ1-2, with D tentatively TRBD1 (6 bases). The TCR comes from a man between 60 and 70 years old who had recovered from COVID-19. Sequenced material: peripheral blood. This chain's CDR3 is CASSEGETGRRTF. The CDR3 bases are TGTGCCAGCAGTGAAGGTGAGACAGGTCGACGTACCTTC.